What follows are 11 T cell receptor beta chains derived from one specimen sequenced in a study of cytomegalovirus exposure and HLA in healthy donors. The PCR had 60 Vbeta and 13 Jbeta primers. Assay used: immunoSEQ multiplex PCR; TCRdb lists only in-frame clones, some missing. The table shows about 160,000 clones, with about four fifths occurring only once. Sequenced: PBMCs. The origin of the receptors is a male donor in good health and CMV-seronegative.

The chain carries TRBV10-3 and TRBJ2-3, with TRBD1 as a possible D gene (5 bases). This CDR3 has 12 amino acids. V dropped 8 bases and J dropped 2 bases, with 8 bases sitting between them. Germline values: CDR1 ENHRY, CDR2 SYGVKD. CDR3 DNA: TGTGCCATCCCAGGGAACACAGATACGCAGTATTTT. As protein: CAIPGNTDTQYF.

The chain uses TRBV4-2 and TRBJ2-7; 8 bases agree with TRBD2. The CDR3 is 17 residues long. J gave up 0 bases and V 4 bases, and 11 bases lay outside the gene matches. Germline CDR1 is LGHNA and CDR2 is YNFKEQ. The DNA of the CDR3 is TGTGCCAGCAGCCCTTCCACGAGTAGCGGGGACTCCTACGAGCAGTACTTC. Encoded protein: CASSPSTSSGDSYEQYF.

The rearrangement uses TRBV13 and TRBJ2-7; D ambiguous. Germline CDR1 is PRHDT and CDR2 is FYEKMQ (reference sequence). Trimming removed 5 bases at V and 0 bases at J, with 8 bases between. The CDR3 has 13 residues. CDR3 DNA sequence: TGTGCCAGCAGCCTCTCGTCCTCCTACGAGCAGTACTTC. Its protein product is CASSLSSSYEQYF.

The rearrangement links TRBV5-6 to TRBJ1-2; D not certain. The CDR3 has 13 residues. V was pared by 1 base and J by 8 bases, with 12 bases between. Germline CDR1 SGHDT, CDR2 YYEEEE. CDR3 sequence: CASSLPSAGGYTF. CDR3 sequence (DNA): TGTGCCAGCAGCTTGCCCTCAGCGGGGGGCTACACCTTC.

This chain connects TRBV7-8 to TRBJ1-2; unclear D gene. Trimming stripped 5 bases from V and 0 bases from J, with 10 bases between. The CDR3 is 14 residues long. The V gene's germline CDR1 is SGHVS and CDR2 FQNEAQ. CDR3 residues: CASSQTSANYGYTF. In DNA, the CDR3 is TGTGCCAGCAGCCAAACCTCGGCTAACTATGGCTACACCTTC. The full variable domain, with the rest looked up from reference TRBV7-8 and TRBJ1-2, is GAGVSQSPRYKVAKRGQDVALRCDPISGHVSLFWYQQALGQGPEFLTYFQNEAQLDKSGLPSDRFFAERPEGSVSTLKIQRTQQEDSAVYLCASSQTSANYGYTFGSGTRLTVV.

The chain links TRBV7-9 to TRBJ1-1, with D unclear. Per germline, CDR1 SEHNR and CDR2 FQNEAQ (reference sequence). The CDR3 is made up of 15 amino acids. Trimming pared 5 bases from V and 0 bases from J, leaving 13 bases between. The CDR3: CASSVDSPLNTEAFF. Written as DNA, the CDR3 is TGTGCCAGCAGCGTGGACTCACCGCTGAACACTGAAGCTTTCTTT.

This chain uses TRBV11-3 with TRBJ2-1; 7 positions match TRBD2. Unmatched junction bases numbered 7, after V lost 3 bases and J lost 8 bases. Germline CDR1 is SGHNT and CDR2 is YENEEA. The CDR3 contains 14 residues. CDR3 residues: CASSFGLAADEQFF. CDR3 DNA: TGTGCCAGCAGCTTTGGGCTAGCGGCCGATGAGCAGTTCTTC.

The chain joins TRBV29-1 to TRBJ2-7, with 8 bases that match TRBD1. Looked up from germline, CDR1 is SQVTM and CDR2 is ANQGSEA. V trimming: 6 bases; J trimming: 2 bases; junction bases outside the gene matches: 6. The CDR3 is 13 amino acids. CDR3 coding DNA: TGCAGCGTCGCAGGGGGCGCGACCTACGAGCAGTACTTC. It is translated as CSVAGGATYEQYF.

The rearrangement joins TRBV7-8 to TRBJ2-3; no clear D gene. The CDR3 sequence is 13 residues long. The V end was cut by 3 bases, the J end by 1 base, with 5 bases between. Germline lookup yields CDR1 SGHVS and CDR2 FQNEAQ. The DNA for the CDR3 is TGTGCCAGCAGCTTCTCCCGCACAGATACGCAGTATTTT. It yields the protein CASSFSRTDTQYF. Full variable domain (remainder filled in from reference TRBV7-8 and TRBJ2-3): GAGVSQSPRYKVAKRGQDVALRCDPISGHVSLFWYQQALGQGPEFLTYFQNEAQLDKSGLPSDRFFAERPEGSVSTLKIQRTQQEDSAVYLCASSFSRTDTQYFGPGTRLTVL.

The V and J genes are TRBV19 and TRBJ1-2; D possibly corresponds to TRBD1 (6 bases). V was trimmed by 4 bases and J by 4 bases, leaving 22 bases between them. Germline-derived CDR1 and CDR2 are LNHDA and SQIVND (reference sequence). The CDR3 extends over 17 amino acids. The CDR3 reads CASSTRDTPYRSYGYTF. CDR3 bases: TGTGCCAGTAGTACCCGGGACACCCCGTACCGATCCTATGGCTACACCTTC.

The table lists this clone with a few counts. Here the CDR3 reads CASSSEGVDTQYF. The CDR3 DNA reads TGTGCCAGCAGCTCAGAGGGAGTAGATACGCAGTATTTT. The chain combines TRBV7-9 with TRBJ2-3; weak D call: TRBD2 (5 bases). There are 13 residues in the CDR3. Trimming cost V 4 bases and J 5 bases, with 10 bases left between them. CDR1 SEHNR and CDR2 FQNEAQ come from the germline V gene (reference sequence).